Below are 13 T cell receptor beta chains sequenced from a single sample in a study of early T cells in non-severe SARS-CoV-2 infection. TCRdb reprocessed the 5' RACE reads via MiXCR and lists one record per CDR3 protein. The sample includes tens of thousands of distinct CDR3 sequences, 12% seen only once; the top ten take approximately 5%. Sequencing was carried out using whole blood. These receptor sequences come from an adult who was a healthcare worker with PCR-confirmed SARS-CoV-2 infection or an uninfected control (not recorded which).

This clonotype has a handful of counts. The chain couples TRBV7-2 to TRBJ1-5; D is unresolved. V lost 2 bases and J lost 4, with 18 bases in between. The CDR3 sequence is 17 residues long. The germline V gene encodes CDR1 SGHTA and CDR2 FQGNSA. The CDR3 spells CASSLRGRAAINQPQHF. As DNA, the CDR3 is TGTGCCAGCAGCTTACGGGGTCGAGCAGCCATTAATCAGCCCCAGCATTTT.

Ten or more counts support this clonotype. This chain links TRBV20-1 with TRBJ2-5; possible D gene TRBD2, 5 bases. This CDR3 region has 14 residues. Germline-derived CDR1 and CDR2 are DFQATT and SNEGSKA (reference sequence). Trimming stripped 0 bases from V and 1 base from J, with 9 bases between. CDR3 residues: CSARDGLAQETQYF. In nucleotides, the CDR3 is TGCAGTGCTAGAGATGGGCTAGCCCAAGAGACCCAGTACTTC.

This chain connects TRBV6-2 or TRBV6-3 to TRBJ2-7; D is tentatively TRBD1 or TRBD2 (6 bases each). Trimming took 2 bases from V and 5 from J, leaving 13 bases between them. Germline lookup yields CDR1 MNHEY and CDR2 SVGEGT. This CDR3 comprises 14 residues. CDR3 amino acids: CASSYRGRAHEQYF. The DNA of the CDR3 is TGTGCCAGCAGTTACCGGGGGCGGGCCCACGAGCAGTACTTC.

The chain uses TRBV6-4 and TRBJ2-7; D gene uncertain. Trimming removed 2 bases from V and 1 base from J, with 15 bases in between. Germline V gene data show CDR1 as MRHNA and CDR2 as SNTAGT. This CDR3 region has 16 residues. The CDR3 here is CASSDTHLRVSYEQYF. The DNA for the CDR3 is TGTGCCAGCAGTGACACCCACTTACGGGTTTCCTACGAGCAGTACTTC.

The chain joins TRBV7-9 to TRBJ1-4, with unresolved D. Trimming left V 4 bases short and J 4 bases short, with 13 bases between. This CDR3 is built from 15 residues. The germline V gene encodes CDR1 SEHNR and CDR2 FQNEAQ (reference sequence). The CDR3 DNA sequence: TGTGCCAGCAGCTCAGCAGGCCGCTTTAATGAAAAACTGTTTTTT. This codes for CASSSAGRFNEKLFF.

The chain recombines TRBV6-2 or TRBV6-3 with TRBJ2-1, with D perhaps TRBD1 (6 bases). Germline V gene data show CDR1 as MNHEY and CDR2 as SVGEGT. This CDR3 is built from 16 residues. V was trimmed by 2 bases and J by 4 bases, leaving 15 bases between them. This CDR3 is CASSYPGQTGYNEQFF. The CDR3 DNA reads TGTGCCAGCAGTTACCCGGGACAAACGGGATACAATGAGCAGTTCTTC.

This chain links TRBV7-2 with TRBJ1-4; D gene ambiguous. V was cut by 2 bases and J by 5 bases, with 12 bases left in between. Germline CDR1 SGHTA, CDR2 FQGNSA. The CDR3 is 15 amino acids. The CDR3 loop reads CASSLSANSNEKLFF. The CDR3 DNA is TGTGCCAGCAGCTTATCGGCAAACAGCAATGAAAAACTGTTTTTT.

This clonotype was seen ten or more times. J is TRBJ1-4 and V is TRBV18; 10 bases fit TRBD1. Per the germline V gene, CDR1 is KGHSH and CDR2 is LQKENI. The CDR3 is 14 amino acids. J was trimmed by 6 bases and V by 2 bases; bases with no gene match: 0. The CDR3, as DNA: TGTGCCAGCTCACCAGGGACAGGGGATGAAAAACTGTTTTTT. Its protein product is CASSPGTGDEKLFF.

A remark on this clonotype: An end of the junction differs from the germline gene, which may be a read error. The chain couples TRBV7-3 to TRBJ2-3; weak D call: TRBD2 (6 bases). CDR1 SGHTA and CDR2 FQGTGA come from the germline V gene. The CDR3 totals 13 residues. The CDR3 loop reads CASSSTGLGDSIF. DNA of the CDR3: TGTGCCAGCAGCTCCACGGGACTGGGGGATAGTATTTTT.

This clonotype came up many times. This sequence joins TRBV2 and TRBJ1-5, with 9 bases identical to TRBD1. This CDR3 region has 14 residues. Losses at the gene ends were 6 bases for V and 2 bases for J; bases not matched to a gene: 2. Per the germline V gene, CDR1 is SNHLY and CDR2 is FYNNEI. Here the CDR3 DNA reads TGTGCCAGCAGGGGGGACAGGGGCAATCAGCCCCAGCATTTT. This encodes CASRGDRGNQPQHF.

The chain employs TRBV6-5 and TRBJ1-2; tentative D call: TRBD1 (5 bases). V was shortened by 0 bases and J by 3 bases, with 5 bases between the two germline ends. The CDR3 consists of 13 residues. Per germline, CDR1 MNHEY and CDR2 SVGAGI. The CDR3 sequence: CASSYSTDYGYTF. The CDR3 nucleotides read TGTGCCAGCAGTTACTCGACAGACTATGGCTACACCTTC.

Turning to this clonotype: A much more abundant neighbour one base away suggests this may be a read error. The CDR3 DNA sequence: TGTGCCAGCAGCACGAATAAGGGAGCGCAGTATTTT. Translation: CASSTNKGAQYF. The V and J genes are TRBV7-3 and TRBJ2-3; possibly TRBD2 for D (5 bases). V was pared by 5 bases and J by 10 bases, with 13 bases between. Germline assignment: CDR1 SGHTA and CDR2 FQGTGA. This CDR3 is 12 amino acids long.

This clonotype was counted a few times. The chain uses TRBV20-1 and TRBJ2-7, with 10 bases matching TRBD1. Trimming took 3 bases from V and 7 from J; bases not matched to a gene: 12. There are 15 residues in the CDR3. The germline V gene has CDR1 DFQATT and CDR2 SNEGSKA (reference sequence). The CDR3 protein is CSASRDRGPYGEQYF. The CDR3 nucleotides are TGCAGTGCTAGTCGGGACAGGGGCCCCTACGGGGAGCAGTACTTC.